This TCR beta chain was captured by sequencing in a study of T cells in Graves' hyperthyroidism and ophthalmopathy. This clonotype has at least ten counts. TCR beta CDR3 sequences were amplified from RNA transcripts. When the TCR CDR3 underwent first-round RT-PCR, the HTBI primer set was used. From the multiplex PCR reads, TCRdb called clonotypes with MiXCR, one entry per CDR3 protein. Of around 390,000 distinct CDR3 sequences listed, about 14% are singletons. This CDR3 region has 13 residues. Trimming removed 7 bases at V and 4 bases at J, with 13 bases between. Germline V CDR1 and CDR2: SGHAT, FQNNGV.

This chain connects TRBV11-2 to TRBJ2-5; tentative D call: TRBD1 (6 bases). The sample was blood. The origin of this receptor is a woman between 25 and 40 years old with Graves' ophthalmopathy. The CDR3 spells CASNPPGAETQYF. As DNA, the CDR3 is TGTGCCAGCAACCCCCCAGGGGCAGAGACCCAGTACTTC.